Following are 2 T cell receptor beta chains from one sample sequenced in a study of blood T cells in healthy people across ages. Sample-barcoded 5' priming and a J-beta primer mix drove a second PCR of about 7 to 12 cycles. TCRdb redid the calling of the 5' RACE reads with MiXCR, one entry per CDR3 protein. There are roughly 1,800,000 distinct CDR3 sequences in the sample; about 50% occur only once, and over 2% lies in the top ten. Sequenced: blood. The source of these receptors is a woman aged 40 to 55 in good health.

In this sample, this clonotype turned up a few times. V is TRBV5-6 and J is TRBJ2-5; the match to TRBD1 covers 9 bases. The CDR3 has 16 residues. Germline V gene lookup returns CDR1 SGHDT and CDR2 YYEEEE. Trimming took 3 bases from V and 0 from J; bases not matched to a gene: 6. Written as DNA, the CDR3 is TGTGCCAGCAGCTCAAGGACAGGGGACTACCAAGAGACCCAGTACTTC. Its protein product is CASSSRTGDYQETQYF.

The count of this clonotype is one. The V call is TRBV12-3 or TRBV12-4, the J call TRBJ1-6; TRBD1 agrees at 7 bases. Germline trimming cut 6 bases from V and 7 bases from J; bases unmatched to any gene: 6. The CDR3 length is 14 residues. The chain's CDR3 is CASRYAGGNSPLHF. As DNA, the CDR3 is TGTGCCAGCAGATATGCAGGGGGAAATTCACCCCTCCACTTT.